The 12 T cell receptor beta chains below all came from one sample that was sequenced in a study of T cells in Graves' hyperthyroidism and ophthalmopathy. Using RNA transcripts as the source, TCR beta CDR3 regions were amplified. First-round RT-PCR of the TCR CDR3 relied on the HTBI primer set. MiXCR was run by TCRdb on the multiplex PCR reads, yielding one entry per CDR3 protein. The data show 450,000 to 600,000 distinct CDR3 sequences, 20% seen once. Sequencing was done on a sample of blood. The receptors were gathered from a man aged 40-50 years with Graves' ophthalmopathy.

The chain recombines TRBV19 with TRBJ1-1; TRBD1 might be the D (6 bases). Trimming took 7 bases from V and 1 from J, leaving 13 bases between them. CDR3 length equals 14 residues. The germline V gene has CDR1 LNHDA and CDR2 SQIVND (reference sequence). The CDR3 sequence: CASTAEGGNTEAFF. The CDR3, as DNA: TGTGCCAGTACCGCCGAGGGGGGGAACACTGAAGCTTTCTTT.

V usage is TRBV6-1 and J usage is TRBJ1-2; 12 nucleotides align to TRBD1. The CDR3 has 17 amino acids. The trim removed 3 bases at V and 4 bases at J, leaving 9 bases unmatched. CDR1 and CDR2 from the germline V gene are MNHNS and SASEGT. This CDR3 is CASSDHRDRGRGYGYTF. CDR3 nucleotide sequence: TGTGCCAGCAGTGACCACCGGGACAGGGGGCGCGGCTATGGCTACACCTTC.

This clonotype showed up just a few times. The V and J genes are TRBV7-9 and TRBJ2-2; no clear D gene. The CDR3 is 15 amino acids. Germline loops: CDR1 SEHNR, CDR2 FQNEAQ (reference sequence). V lost 5 bases to trimming and J lost 5 bases, with 15 bases between them. Here the CDR3 DNA reads TGTGCCAGCAGCCTAGTCATACCTGGGACCGGGGAGCTGTTTTTT. This codes for CASSLVIPGTGELFF.

This clonotype was detected once. The chain employs TRBV7-4 and TRBJ2-7; 7 nucleotides match TRBD1. This CDR3 is 18 amino acids long. Losses at the gene ends were 8 bases for V and 1 base for J; bases not matched to a gene: 20. Germline CDR1 and CDR2: SGHVT and SQSDAQ. In nucleotides, the CDR3 is TGTGCCAGCGGATACCCCCCTACCGGGACAGAGAGATCCTACGAGCAGTACTTC. This sequence encodes CASGYPPTGTERSYEQYF.

This clonotype was counted many times. V gene TRBV12-3 or TRBV12-4 combines with J gene TRBJ2-1; 12 bases agree with TRBD2. The junction had 7 bases not matched to a gene; V was cut back by 4 bases and J by 9 bases. The CDR3 runs to 15 residues. The CDR3 DNA reads as TGTGCCAGCAGTTGGCTAGCGGGGGGGCAGGGTGAGCAGTTCTTC. The encoded protein is CASSWLAGGQGEQFF.

Here the CDR3 DNA reads TGTGCCAGCAGCCAAGATTTGGTCCCGGGGGACACTGAAGCTTTCTTT. Amino acid sequence: CASSQDLVPGDTEAFF. This rearrangement joins TRBV4-2 to TRBJ1-1, with a possible D match to TRBD1 (5 bases). V was cut by 0 bases and J by 3 bases, with 14 bases left in between. This CDR3 region has 16 residues. In germline, CDR1 is LGHNA, CDR2 YNFKEQ.

This clonotype was observed at least ten times. The chain uses TRBV18 and TRBJ1-2, with no clear D. Germline V gene data show CDR1 as KGHSH and CDR2 as LQKENI. The CDR3 spans 13 residues. V dropped 2 bases and J dropped 4 bases, with 8 bases sitting between them. This CDR3 is CASSPREGYGYTF. DNA for the CDR3: TGTGCCAGCTCACCAAGGGAAGGCTATGGCTACACCTTC.

The rearrangement joins TRBV19 to TRBJ2-2; D is undetermined. The CDR3 totals 14 residues. Between the trimmed V and J ends, which lost 4 bases and 3 bases, there was a span of 9 bases. CDR1 and CDR2 (germline): LNHDA, SQIVND (reference sequence). As DNA, the CDR3 is TGTGCCAGTAGTAGGTTCCAAGACACCGGGGAGCTGTTTTTT. Encoded protein: CASSRFQDTGELFF.

This clonotype was observed a few times. The V gene is TRBV15, the J gene TRBJ2-2; maybe TRBD2 (5 bases). Germline V gives CDR1 LNHNV, CDR2 YYDKDF (reference sequence). The CDR3 is 16 residues long. V was clipped by 5 bases and J by 0 bases, with 13 bases between them. CDR3 residues: CATSPRRRANTGELFF. The CDR3, as DNA: TGTGCCACCAGCCCCCGGAGGCGAGCGAACACCGGGGAGCTGTTTTTT.

This clonotype was found many times. This CDR3 is CSAPSSPGTDTQYF. The CDR3 DNA sequence: TGCAGTGCCCCATCGAGTCCCGGCACAGATACGCAGTATTTT. The chain recombines TRBV20-1 with TRBJ2-3; D is undetermined. Trimming left V 6 bases short and J 1 base short, with 14 bases between. CDR3 length equals 14 residues. Germline V lookup: CDR1 DFQATT, CDR2 SNEGSKA (reference sequence).

This chain connects TRBV20-1 to TRBJ1-6; unclear D gene. CDR1 is DFQATT and CDR2 is SNEGSKA in the germline V gene (reference sequence). V was pared by 5 bases and J by 3 bases, with 14 bases between. The CDR3 totals 15 residues. DNA for the CDR3: TGCAGTGCTGGCTCCCCGGGAATCTATAATTCACCCCTCCACTTT. Translated: CSAGSPGIYNSPLHF.

The rearrangement links TRBV24-1 to TRBJ2-7; 10 bases agree with TRBD1. This CDR3 is built from 15 residues. V was pared by 12 bases and J by 3 bases, with 13 bases of the junction left unmatched. Per germline, CDR1 KGHDR and CDR2 SFDVKD. The CDR3 DNA is TGTGCCCGGGCACCGGGACAGGGGATTCGCTACGAGCAGTACTTC. It encodes CARAPGQGIRYEQYF.